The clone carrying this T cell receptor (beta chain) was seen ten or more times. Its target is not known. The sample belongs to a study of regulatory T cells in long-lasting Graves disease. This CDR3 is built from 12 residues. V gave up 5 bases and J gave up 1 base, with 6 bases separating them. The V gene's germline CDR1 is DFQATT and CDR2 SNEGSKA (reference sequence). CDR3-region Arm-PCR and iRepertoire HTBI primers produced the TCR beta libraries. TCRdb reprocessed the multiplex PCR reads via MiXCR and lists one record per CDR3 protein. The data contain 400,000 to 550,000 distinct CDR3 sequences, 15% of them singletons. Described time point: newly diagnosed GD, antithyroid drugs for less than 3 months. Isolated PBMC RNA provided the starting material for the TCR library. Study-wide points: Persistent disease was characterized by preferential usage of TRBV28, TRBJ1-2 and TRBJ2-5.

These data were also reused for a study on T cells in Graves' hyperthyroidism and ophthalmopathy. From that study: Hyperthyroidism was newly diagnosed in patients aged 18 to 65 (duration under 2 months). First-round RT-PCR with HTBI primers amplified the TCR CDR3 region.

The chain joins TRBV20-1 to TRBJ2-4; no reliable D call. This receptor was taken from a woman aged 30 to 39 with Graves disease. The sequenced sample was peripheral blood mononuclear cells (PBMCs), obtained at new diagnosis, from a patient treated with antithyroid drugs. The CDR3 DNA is TGCAGTGCTTCCCCTGCCAAAAACATTCAGTACTTC. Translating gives CSASPAKNIQYF.